The source of this T cell receptor (beta chain) is a study of CD8 T cell repertoires and HIV-1 epitope variants. Study-level background: Separate wells received one of Twenty-five Gag or Nef variant peptides. Controls were a CMV, EBV and flu pool, Ebola AY9, and no peptide. Study-level results: Roughly nine antigen-specific TCR beta clonotypes were found; about six seemed cross-reactive to variants.

Concerning this clone itself: The antigen remains undetermined.

Sequencing was performed with immunoSEQ multiplex PCR; in TCRdb, only in-frame clones are kept and a portion is missing. The repertoire holds more than 85,000 clones, approximately 70% seen once, with around a quarter in the top ten. Trimming took 3 bases from V and 6 from J, leaving 14 bases between them. This CDR3 contains 14 residues. Germline V lookup: CDR1 SEHNR, CDR2 FQNEAQ (reference sequence). This receptor was obtained from a male donor with HIV. Material for sequencing was uncultured baseline CD8+ T cells from peripheral blood mononuclear cells (PBMCs). This chain connects TRBV7-9 to TRBJ1-2, with D uncertain. CDR3 in DNA: TGTGCCAGCAGCTTGAAGGAGGGCTTACATGGCTACACCTTC. Encoded protein: CASSLKEGLHGYTF.